These 9 T cell receptor beta chains share one sample of origin, sequenced in a study of T-cell memory formation after mild COVID-19. TCRdb redid the calling of the 5' RACE reads with MiXCR, one entry per CDR3 protein. The data show 150,000 or so distinct CDR3 sequences, under 14% seen once. Input material: PBMCs or a T cell subset sorted from them (not recorded which). The receptors were sampled from a man aged 18 to 29 who had mild COVID-19 (a few samples of this study predate the infection). Cell type and time point are not known.

The chain links TRBV5-1 to TRBJ1-4, with 8 nucleotides matching TRBD1. The junction had 10 bases not matched to a gene; V was cut back by 4 bases and J by 8 bases. The CDR3 is made up of 15 amino acids. Germline V gene data show CDR1 as SGHRS and CDR2 as YFSETQ. CDR3 nucleotide sequence: TGCGCCAGCAGCCCCATCGGGACAGGAGAGGAAAAACTGTTTTTT. Translation: CASSPIGTGEEKLFF. Using reference TRBV5-1 and TRBJ1-4 for the parts outside the CDR3, the full variable domain is KAGVTQTPRYLIKTRGQQVTLSCSPISGHRSVSWYQQTPGQGLQFLFEYFSETQRNKGNFPGRFSGRQFSNSRSEMNVSTLELGDSALYLCASSPIGTGEEKLFFGSGTQLSVL.

As DNA, the CDR3 is TGTGCCAGCAGCGAGAGGGGCAGGGAAGGCACTGAAGCTTTCTTT. Translation: CASSERGREGTEAFF. The J gene is TRBJ1-1, the V gene TRBV9; D possibly corresponds to TRBD1 (5 bases). This CDR3 contains 15 residues. V lost 3 bases and J 4 bases, leaving 16 bases between the germline ends. CDR1 is SGDLS, CDR2 YYNGEE, per germline.

This clonotype was recorded only once. V gene TRBV9 combines with J gene TRBJ1-2; D is unclear. Germline V CDR1 and CDR2: SGDLS, YYNGEE. There are 16 residues in the CDR3. V lost 4 bases, J lost 1 base, and 17 bases lay in between. CDR3 protein: CASSPSGRNFNYGYTF. CDR3 DNA: TGTGCCAGCAGCCCTTCTGGACGGAACTTTAACTATGGCTACACCTTC.

This clonotype was observed at least ten times. The chain has TRBV7-3 and TRBJ2-3; unclear D gene. The V gene lost 0 bases and the J gene lost 2 bases, with 9 bases spanning the gap. The germline gives CDR1 SGHTA, CDR2 FQGTGA. The CDR3 has 15 amino acids. CDR3: CASSLTGSHTDTQYF. CDR3 nucleotide sequence: TGTGCCAGCAGCTTAACGGGTAGCCACACAGATACGCAGTATTTT.

The chain joins TRBV3-1 to TRBJ2-4, with 10 positions matching TRBD1. From germline, CDR1 is LGHDT and CDR2 YNNKEL (reference sequence). The CDR3 has 15 residues. V gave up 4 bases and J gave up 5 bases; unmatched junction bases: 5. CDR3: CASSLQDRGENIQYF. The CDR3 coding sequence is TGTGCCAGCAGCCTCCAGGACAGGGGGGAAAACATTCAGTACTTC.

A few counts support this clonotype. The chain couples TRBV18 to TRBJ1-5, with 9 bases matching TRBD1. With 6 bases clipped from V and 7 bases from J, the junction kept 7 bases outside the gene matches. There are 14 residues in the CDR3. Germline V gene sequence: CDR1 KGHSH, CDR2 LQKENI. CDR3 protein: CASSVTGGVQPQHF. The CDR3 coding sequence is TGTGCCAGCTCTGTAACAGGGGGCGTCCAGCCCCAGCATTTT.

In nucleotides, the CDR3 is TGTGCCAGCAGTGGACAGGGGATTAGCTACACCTTC. This gives the protein CASSGQGISYTF. V gene TRBV28 combines with J gene TRBJ1-2; TRBD1 matches at 9 bases. V gave up 5 bases and J gave up 9 bases; unmatched junction bases: 4. The CDR3 covers 12 residues. Germline assignment: CDR1 MDHEN and CDR2 SYDVKM.

This sequence joins TRBV5-5 and TRBJ2-7, with D unresolved. The CDR3 consists of 12 residues. Germline-derived CDR1 and CDR2 are SGHKS and YYEKEE (reference sequence). The V end was cut by 2 bases, the J end by 5 bases, with 8 bases between. This CDR3 reads CASSFDDHEQYV. DNA of the CDR3: TGTGCCAGCAGCTTTGACGACCACGAGCAGTACGTC.

This clonotype was observed a few times. CDR3 residues: CASSQGHNYEQYV. The CDR3 DNA reads TGTGCCAGCAGCCAAGGACACAACTACGAGCAGTACGTC. The chain links TRBV3-1 to TRBJ2-7; D unresolved. CDR1 is LGHDT, CDR2 YNNKEL, per germline (reference sequence). This CDR3 contains 13 residues. V was shortened by 1 base and J by 3 bases, with 7 bases between the two germline ends.